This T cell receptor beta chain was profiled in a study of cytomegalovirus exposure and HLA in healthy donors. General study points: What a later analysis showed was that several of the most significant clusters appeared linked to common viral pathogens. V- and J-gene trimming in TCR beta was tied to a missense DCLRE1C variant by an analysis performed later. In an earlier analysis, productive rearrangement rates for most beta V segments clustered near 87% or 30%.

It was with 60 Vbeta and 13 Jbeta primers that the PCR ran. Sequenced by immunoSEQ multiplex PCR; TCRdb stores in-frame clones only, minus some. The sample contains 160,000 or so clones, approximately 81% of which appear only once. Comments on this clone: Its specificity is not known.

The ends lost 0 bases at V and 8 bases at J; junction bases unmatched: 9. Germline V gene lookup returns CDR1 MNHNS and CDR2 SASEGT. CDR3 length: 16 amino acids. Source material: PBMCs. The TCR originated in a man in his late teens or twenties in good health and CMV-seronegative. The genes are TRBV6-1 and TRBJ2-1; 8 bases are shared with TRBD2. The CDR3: CASSEALSGVFDEQFF. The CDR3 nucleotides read TGTGCCAGCAGTGAAGCGCTTAGCGGGGTCTTCGATGAGCAGTTCTTC.